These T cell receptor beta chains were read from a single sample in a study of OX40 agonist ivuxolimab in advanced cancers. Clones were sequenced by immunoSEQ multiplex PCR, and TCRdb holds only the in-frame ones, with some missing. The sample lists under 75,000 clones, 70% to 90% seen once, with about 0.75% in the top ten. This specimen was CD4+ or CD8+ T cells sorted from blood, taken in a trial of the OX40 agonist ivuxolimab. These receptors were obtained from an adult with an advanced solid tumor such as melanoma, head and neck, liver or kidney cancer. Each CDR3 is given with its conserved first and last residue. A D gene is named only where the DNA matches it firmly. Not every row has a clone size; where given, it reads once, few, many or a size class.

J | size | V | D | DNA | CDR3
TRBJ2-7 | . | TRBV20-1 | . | TGCAGTGCTCCAGGGGTGTTCGAGCAGTACTTC | CSAPGVFEQYF
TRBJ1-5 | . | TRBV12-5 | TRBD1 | TGTGCTAGTGGCAAGGACAGGGGAGGTCAGCCCCAGCATTTT | CASGKDRGGQPQHF
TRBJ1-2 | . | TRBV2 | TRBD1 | TGTGCCAGCAGTGTCGACAGGGGGGGCGGTGGCTACACCTTC | CASSVDRGGGGYTF
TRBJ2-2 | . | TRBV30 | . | TGTGCCTGGAGTGTACTGGCGGCAGGGCAGCTGTTTTTT | CAWSVLAAGQLFF
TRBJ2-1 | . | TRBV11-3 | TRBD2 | TGTGCCAGCAGCTTAGACCGCGGGACTAGCGGAAACAATGAGCAGTTCTTC | CASSLDRGTSGNNEQFF
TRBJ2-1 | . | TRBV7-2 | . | TGTGCCAGCAGCCAAGGCTCCTACAATGAGCAGTTCTTC | CASSQGSYNEQFF
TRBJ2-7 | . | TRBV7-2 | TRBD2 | TGTGCCAGCAGCCCTAGCGGGCCTACCTACGAGCAGTACTTC | CASSPSGPTYEQYF
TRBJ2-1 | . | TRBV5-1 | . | TGCGCCAGCAGCTTGGCAGAGAGCTCCTACAATGAGCAGTTCTTC | CASSLAESSYNEQFF
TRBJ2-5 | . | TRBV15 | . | TGTGCCACCAGCCTCCAAGAGACCCAGTACTTC | CATSLQETQYF
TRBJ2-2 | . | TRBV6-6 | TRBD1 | TGTGCCAGCACCCCGACAGGGGGCGCGTACACCGGGGAGCTGTTTTTT | CASTPTGGAYTGELFF
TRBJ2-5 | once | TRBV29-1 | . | TGCAGCGTTAGAGACCCGGAGACCCAGTACTTC | CSVRDPETQYF
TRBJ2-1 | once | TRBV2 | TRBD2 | TGTGCCAGGGGGGGGACCACCTACAATGAGCAGTTCTTC | CARGGTTYNEQFF
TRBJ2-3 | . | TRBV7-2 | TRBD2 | TGTGCCAGCAGCTTAGTTGCTAGCGGTTGGGGGGGCACAGATACGCAGTATTTT | CASSLVASGWGGTDTQYF
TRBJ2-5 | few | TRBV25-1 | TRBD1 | TGTGCCAGCAGTGACCCCGGACAGGGGGCCGGGGAGACCCAGTACTTC | CASSDPGQGAGETQYF
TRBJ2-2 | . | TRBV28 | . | TGTGCCAGCAGTTTTCAGGGCTATACCGTTCGAGGGGAGCTGTTTTTT | CASSFQGYTVRGELFF
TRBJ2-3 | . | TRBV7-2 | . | TGTGCCAGCAGCTTAGCGGGGCTCACAGATACGCAGTATTTT | CASSLAGLTDTQYF
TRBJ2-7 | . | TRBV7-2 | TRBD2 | TGTGCCAGCAGCTTAGGGCCGGGACTATCCTACGAGCAGTACTTC | CASSLGPGLSYEQYF
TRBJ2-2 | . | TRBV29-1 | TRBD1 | TGCAGCGTTGTGAGACAGGGTACCGGGGAGCTGTTTTTT | CSVVRQGTGELFF
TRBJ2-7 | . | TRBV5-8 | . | TGTGCCAGCAGCTTCCGACAGGTCCAATACGAGCAGTACTTC | CASSFRQVQYEQYF
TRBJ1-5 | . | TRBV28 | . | TGTGCCAGCAGCAAGCGGCAGGGTGAGCATTTT | CASSKRQGEHF
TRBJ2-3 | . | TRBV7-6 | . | TGTGCCAGCAGCTTAGGCGGGGGACACACAGATACGCAGTATTTT | CASSLGGGHTDTQYF
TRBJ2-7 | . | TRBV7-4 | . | TGTGCCAGCAGCCTGGTTGCCGTAGGCACTTACTCCTCATACGAGCAGTACTTC | CASSLVAVGTYSSYEQYF
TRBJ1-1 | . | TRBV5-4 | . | TGTGCCAGCAGCTTTCGAGAGACGGGCACTGAAGCTTTCTTT | CASSFRETGTEAFF
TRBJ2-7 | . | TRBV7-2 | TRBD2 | TGTGCCAGCAGCTTCTCTCCGGGGGGTGCCAAAAAGGAGTTTTACTTC | CASSFSPGGAKKEFYF